This T cell receptor beta chain originates from a study of blood T cell repertoires in COVID-19. Data came from immunoSEQ multiplex PCR; TCRdb stores just in-frame clones and leaves some out. The table lists fewer than 200,000 clones, about four fifths of them singletons, with about 3.3% in the top ten. Trimming removed 8 bases from V and 4 bases from J, with 7 bases in between. This CDR3 region has 11 residues. Germline V lookup: CDR1 ENHRY, CDR2 SYGVKD. The source of this sequence is a young woman who had been exposed to COVID-19. This chain uses TRBV10-3 with TRBJ2-3; no reliable D call. Sequenced material: PBMCs or T cells enriched from blood (not recorded which). Here the CDR3 DNA reads TGTGCCATCCTAATGTCAGATACGCAGTATTTT. It translates to CAILMSDTQYF.